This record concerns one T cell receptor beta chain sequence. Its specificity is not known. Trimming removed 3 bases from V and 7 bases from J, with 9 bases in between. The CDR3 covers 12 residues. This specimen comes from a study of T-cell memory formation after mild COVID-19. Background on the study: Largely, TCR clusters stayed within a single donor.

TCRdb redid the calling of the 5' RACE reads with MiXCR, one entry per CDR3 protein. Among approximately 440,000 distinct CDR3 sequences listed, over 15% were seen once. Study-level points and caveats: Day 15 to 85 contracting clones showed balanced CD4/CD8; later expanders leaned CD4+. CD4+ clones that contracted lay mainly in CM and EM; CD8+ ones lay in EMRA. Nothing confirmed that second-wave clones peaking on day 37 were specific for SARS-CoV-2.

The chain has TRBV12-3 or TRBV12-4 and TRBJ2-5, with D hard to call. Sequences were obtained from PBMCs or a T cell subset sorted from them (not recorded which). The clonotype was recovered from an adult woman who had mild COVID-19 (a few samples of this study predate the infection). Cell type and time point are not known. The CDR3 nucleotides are TGTGCCAGCAGTTTGGTATGGGGGACCCAGTACTTC. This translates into CASSLVWGTQYF.